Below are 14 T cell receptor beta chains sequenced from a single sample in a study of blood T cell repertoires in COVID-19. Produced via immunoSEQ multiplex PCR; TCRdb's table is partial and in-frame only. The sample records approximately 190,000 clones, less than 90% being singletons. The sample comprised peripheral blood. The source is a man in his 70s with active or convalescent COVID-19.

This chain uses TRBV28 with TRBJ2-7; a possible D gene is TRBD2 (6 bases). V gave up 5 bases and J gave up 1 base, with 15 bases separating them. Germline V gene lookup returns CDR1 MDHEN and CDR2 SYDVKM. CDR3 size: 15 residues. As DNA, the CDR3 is TGTGCCAGCAGTGCCCCCGGGGGTGGTTCCTACGAGCAGTACTTC. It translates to CASSAPGGGSYEQYF.

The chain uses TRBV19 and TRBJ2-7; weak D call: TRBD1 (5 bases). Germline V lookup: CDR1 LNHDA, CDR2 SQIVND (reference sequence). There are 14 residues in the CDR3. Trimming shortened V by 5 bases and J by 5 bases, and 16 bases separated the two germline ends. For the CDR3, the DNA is TGTGCCAGTAGTCTAAACCTCCAGGGCGACGAGCAGTACTTC. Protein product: CASSLNLQGDEQYF.

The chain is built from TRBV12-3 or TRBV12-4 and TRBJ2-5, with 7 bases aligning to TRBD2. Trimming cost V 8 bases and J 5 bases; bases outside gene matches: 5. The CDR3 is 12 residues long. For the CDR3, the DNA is TGTGCCAGCCTTCTTAGCGGGGAGACCCAGTACTTC. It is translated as CASLLSGETQYF.

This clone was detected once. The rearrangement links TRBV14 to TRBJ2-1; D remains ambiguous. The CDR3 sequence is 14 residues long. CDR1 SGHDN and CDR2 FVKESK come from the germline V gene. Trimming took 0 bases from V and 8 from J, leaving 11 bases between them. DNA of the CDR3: TGTGCCAGCAGCCAAGACGGTCCTCTCGATGAGCAGTTCTTC. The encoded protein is CASSQDGPLDEQFF.

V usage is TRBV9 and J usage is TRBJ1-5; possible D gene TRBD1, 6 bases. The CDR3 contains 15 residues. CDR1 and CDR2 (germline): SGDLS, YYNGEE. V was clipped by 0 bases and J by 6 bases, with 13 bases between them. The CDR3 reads CASSVDTGIGQPQHF. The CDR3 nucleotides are TGTGCCAGCAGCGTAGATACAGGGATTGGTCAGCCCCAGCATTTT. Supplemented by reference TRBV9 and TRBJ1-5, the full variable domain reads DSGVTQTPKHLITATGQRVTLRCSPRSGDLSVYWYQQSLDQGLQFLIQYYNGEERAKGNILERFSAQQFPDLHSELNLSSLELGDSALYFCASSVDTGIGQPQHFGDGTRLSIL.

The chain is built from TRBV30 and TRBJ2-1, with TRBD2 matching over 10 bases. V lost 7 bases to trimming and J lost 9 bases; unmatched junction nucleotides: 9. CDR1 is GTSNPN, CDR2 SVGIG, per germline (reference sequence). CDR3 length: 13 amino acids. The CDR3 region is CAFSGGAISEQFF. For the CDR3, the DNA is TGTGCCTTCAGCGGGGGGGCCATCAGTGAGCAGTTCTTC.

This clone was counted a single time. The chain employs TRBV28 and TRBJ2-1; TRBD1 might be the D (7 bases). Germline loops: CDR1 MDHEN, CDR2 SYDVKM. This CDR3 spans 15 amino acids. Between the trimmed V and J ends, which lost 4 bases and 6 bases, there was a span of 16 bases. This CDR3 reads CASSSEQGGSNEQFF. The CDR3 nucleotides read TGTGCCAGCAGTTCGGAGCAGGGGGGAAGCAATGAGCAGTTCTTC.

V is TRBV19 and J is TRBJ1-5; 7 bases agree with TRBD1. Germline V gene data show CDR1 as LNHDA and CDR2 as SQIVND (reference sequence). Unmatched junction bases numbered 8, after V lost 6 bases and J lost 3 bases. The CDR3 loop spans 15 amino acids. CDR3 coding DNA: TGTGCCAGTAGCATACGACAGGGATTCAATCAGCCCCAGCATTTT. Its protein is CASSIRQGFNQPQHF.

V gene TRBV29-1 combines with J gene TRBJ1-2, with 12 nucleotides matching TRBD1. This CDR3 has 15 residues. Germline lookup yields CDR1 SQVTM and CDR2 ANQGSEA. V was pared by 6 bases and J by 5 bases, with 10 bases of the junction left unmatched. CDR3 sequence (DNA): TGCAGCGTCTCACCCGGGACAGGGGGCTGGTATGGCTACACCTTC. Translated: CSVSPGTGGWYGYTF.

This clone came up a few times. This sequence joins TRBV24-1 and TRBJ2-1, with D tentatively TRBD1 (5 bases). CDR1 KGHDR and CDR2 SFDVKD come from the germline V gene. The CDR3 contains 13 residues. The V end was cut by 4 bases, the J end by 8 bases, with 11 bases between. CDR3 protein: CATSDSGFDEQFF. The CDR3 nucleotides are TGTGCCACCAGTGACTCAGGGTTCGATGAGCAGTTCTTC.

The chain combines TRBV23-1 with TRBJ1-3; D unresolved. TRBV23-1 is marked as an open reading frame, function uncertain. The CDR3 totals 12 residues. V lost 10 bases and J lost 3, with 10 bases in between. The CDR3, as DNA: TGCGCCACCCCGGGTATTGGAAACACCATATATTTT. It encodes CATPGIGNTIYF.

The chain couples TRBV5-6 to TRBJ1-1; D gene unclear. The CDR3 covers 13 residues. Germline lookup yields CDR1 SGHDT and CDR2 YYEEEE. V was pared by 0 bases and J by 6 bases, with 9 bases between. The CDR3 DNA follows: TGTGCCAGCAGCTTGGTGTCGGAGGCTGAAGCTTTCTTT. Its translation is CASSLVSEAEAFF.

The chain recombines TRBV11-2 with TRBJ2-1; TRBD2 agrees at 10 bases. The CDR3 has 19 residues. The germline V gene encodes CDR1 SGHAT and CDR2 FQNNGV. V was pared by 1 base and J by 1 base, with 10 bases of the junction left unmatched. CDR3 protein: CASSLGRKIAGGSYNEQFF. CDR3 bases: TGTGCCAGCAGCTTAGGACGAAAAATAGCGGGAGGTTCCTACAATGAGCAGTTCTTC. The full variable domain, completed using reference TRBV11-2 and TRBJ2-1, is EAGVAQSPRYKIIEKRQSVAFWCNPISGHATLYWYQQILGQGPKLLIQFQNNGVVDDSQLPKDRFSAERLKGVDSTLKIQPAKLEDSAVYLCASSLGRKIAGGSYNEQFFGPGTRLTVL.

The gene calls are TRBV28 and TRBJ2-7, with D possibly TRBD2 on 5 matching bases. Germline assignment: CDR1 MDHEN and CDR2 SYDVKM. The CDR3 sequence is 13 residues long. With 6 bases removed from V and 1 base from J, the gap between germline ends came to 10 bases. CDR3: CASRDTGSYEQYF. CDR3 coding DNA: TGTGCCAGCAGGGATACGGGGTCCTACGAGCAGTACTTC.